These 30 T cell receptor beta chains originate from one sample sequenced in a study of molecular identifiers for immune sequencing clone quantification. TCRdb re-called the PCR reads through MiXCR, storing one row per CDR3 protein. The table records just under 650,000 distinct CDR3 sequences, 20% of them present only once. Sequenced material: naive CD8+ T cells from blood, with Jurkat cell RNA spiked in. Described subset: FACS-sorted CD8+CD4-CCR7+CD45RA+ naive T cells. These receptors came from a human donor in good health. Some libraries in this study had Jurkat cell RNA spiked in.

The CDR3 sequence: CASSYSWANQETQYF. CDR3 in DNA: TGTGCCAGCAGTTACTCTTGGGCAAATCAAGAGACCCAGTACTTC. V and J are TRBV6-2 or TRBV6-3 and TRBJ2-5, with D unresolved. The CDR3 length is 15 residues. The V gene's germline CDR1 is MNHEY and CDR2 SVGEGT. The V and J ends lost 0 bases and 2 bases respectively, with 10 bases between them.

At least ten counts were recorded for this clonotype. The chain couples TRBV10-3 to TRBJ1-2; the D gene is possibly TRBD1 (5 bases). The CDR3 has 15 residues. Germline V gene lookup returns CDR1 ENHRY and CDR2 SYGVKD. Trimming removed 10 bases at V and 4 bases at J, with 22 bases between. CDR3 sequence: CATLPGPSSGYGYTF. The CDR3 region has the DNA TGTGCCACCTTACCGGGGCCAAGTTCTGGCTATGGCTACACCTTC.

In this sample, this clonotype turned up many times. This chain's CDR3 is CASNDDNQETQYF. The CDR3 region has the DNA TGCGCCAGCAACGACGACAACCAAGAGACCCAGTACTTC. This sequence joins TRBV5-1 and TRBJ2-5; D remains unclear. Trimming pared 6 bases from V and 0 bases from J, leaving 9 bases between. Germline CDR1 and CDR2: SGHRS and YFSETQ. The CDR3 covers 13 residues.

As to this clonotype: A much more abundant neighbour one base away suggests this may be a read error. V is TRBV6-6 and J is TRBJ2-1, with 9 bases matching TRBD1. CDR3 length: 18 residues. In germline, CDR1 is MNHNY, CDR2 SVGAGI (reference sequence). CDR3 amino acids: CASSYNGGQGLYYNEQLF. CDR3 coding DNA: TGTGCCAGCAGTTACAATGGGGGACAGGGATTGTACTACAATGAGCAGCTCTTC.

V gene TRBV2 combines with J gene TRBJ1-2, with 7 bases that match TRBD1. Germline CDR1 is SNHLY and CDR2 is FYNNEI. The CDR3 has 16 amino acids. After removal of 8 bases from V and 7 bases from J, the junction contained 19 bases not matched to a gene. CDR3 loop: CASSPPRTGIVSGYTF. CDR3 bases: TGTGCCAGCTCCCCTCCGAGGACAGGCATTGTAAGTGGCTACACCTTC. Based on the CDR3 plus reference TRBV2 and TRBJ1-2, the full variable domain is EPEVTQTPSHQVTQMGQEVILRCVPISNHLYFYWYRQILGQKVEFLVSFYNNEISEKSEIFDDQFSVERPDGSNFTLKIRSTKLEDSAMYFCASSPPRTGIVSGYTFGSGTRLTVV.

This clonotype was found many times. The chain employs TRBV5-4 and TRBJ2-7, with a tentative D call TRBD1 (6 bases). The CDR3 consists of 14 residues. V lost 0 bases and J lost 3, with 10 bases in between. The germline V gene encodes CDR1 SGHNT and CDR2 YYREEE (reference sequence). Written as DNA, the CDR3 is TGTGCCAGCAGCTTGGGGGACACCAACTACGAGCAGTACTTC. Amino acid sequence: CASSLGDTNYEQYF.

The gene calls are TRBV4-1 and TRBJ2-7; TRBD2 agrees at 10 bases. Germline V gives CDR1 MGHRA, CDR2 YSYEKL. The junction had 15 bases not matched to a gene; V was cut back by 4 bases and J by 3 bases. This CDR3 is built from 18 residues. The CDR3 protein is CASSLHQGTSADLYEQYF. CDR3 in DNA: TGCGCCAGCAGCCTACATCAGGGGACTAGCGCAGACCTCTACGAGCAGTACTTC.

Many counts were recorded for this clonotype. CDR3 region: CASSDRGNTGELFF. CDR3 DNA sequence: TGTGCCAGCAGTGATAGGGGGAACACCGGGGAGCTGTTTTTT. The rearrangement links TRBV12-3 or TRBV12-4 to TRBJ2-2; possibly TRBD1 for D (5 bases). This CDR3 is 14 amino acids long. Trimming stripped 5 bases from V and 1 base from J, with 8 bases between.

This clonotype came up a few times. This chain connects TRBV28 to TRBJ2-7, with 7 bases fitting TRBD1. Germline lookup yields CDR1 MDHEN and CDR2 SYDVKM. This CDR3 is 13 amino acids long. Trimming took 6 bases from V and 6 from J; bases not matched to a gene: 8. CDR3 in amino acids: CASRRTGWVEQYF. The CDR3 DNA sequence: TGTGCCAGCAGGAGGACAGGATGGGTCGAGCAGTACTTC.

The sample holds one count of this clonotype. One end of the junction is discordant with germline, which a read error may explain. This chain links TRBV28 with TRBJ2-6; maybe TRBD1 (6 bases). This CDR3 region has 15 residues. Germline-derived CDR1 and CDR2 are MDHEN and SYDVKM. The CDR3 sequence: CSSSYTGLGANVLTF. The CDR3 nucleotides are TGTTCCAGCAGCTATACAGGGCTTGGGGCCAATGTCCTGACTTTC.

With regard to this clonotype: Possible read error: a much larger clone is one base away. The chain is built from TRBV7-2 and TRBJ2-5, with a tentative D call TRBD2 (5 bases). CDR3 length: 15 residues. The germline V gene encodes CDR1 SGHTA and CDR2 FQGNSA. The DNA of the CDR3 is TGTGCCAGCAACTTAGCGCCTGGGTTAACAGAGACCCAGTACTTC. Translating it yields CASNLAPGLTETQYF.

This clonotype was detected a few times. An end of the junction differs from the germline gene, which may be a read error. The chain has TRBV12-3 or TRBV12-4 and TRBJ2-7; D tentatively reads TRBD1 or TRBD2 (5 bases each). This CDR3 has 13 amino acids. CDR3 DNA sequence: TGTGCCAGCAGTCCGGGGCCAACCTACGGGCAGTACTTC. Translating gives CASSPGPTYGQYF.

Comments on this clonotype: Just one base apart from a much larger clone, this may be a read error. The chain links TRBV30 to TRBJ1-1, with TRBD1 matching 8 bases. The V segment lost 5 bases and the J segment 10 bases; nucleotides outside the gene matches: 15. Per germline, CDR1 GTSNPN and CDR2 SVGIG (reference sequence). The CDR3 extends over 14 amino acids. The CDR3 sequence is CAWDQDRALTGAFF. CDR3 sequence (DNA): TGTGCCTGGGACCAGGACAGGGCCCTAACGGGAGCTTTCTTT.

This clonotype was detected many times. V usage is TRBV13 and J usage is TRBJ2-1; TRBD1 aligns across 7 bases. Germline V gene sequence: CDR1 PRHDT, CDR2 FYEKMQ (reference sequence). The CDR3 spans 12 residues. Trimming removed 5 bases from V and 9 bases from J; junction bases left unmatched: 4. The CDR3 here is CASSQHRGEQFF. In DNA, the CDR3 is TGTGCCAGCAGCCAACACAGGGGTGAGCAGTTCTTC.

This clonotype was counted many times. The CDR3 is CASSLGGLAYEQFF. DNA of the CDR3: TGTGCCAGCAGCTTAGGGGGACTAGCGTATGAGCAGTTCTTC. This chain links TRBV7-9 with TRBJ2-1, with TRBD2 matching 10 bases. The germline V gene has CDR1 SEHNR and CDR2 FQNEAQ (reference sequence). The CDR3 sequence is 14 residues long. J lost 8 bases, V lost 1 base, and 2 bases had no gene match.

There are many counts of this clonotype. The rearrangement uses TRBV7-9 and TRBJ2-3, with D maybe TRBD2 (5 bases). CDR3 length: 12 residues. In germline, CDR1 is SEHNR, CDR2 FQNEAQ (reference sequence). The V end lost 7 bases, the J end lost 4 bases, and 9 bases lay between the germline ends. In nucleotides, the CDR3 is TGTGCCAGCACCCGAGGGTCAGATACGCAGTATTTT. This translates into CASTRGSDTQYF. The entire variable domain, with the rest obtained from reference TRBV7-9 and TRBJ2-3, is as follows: DTGVSQNPRHKITKRGQNVTFRCDPISEHNRLYWYRQTLGQGPEFLTYFQNEAQLEKSRLLSDRFSAERPKGSFSTLEIQRTEQGDSAMYLCASTRGSDTQYFGPGTRLTVL.

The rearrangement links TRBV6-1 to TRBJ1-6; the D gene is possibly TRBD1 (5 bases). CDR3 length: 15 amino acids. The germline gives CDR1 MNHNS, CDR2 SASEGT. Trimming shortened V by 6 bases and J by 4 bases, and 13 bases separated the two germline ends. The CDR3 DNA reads TGTGCCAGCAGCCCCGGGACGGCGTATAATTCACCCCTCCACTTT. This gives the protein CASSPGTAYNSPLHF.

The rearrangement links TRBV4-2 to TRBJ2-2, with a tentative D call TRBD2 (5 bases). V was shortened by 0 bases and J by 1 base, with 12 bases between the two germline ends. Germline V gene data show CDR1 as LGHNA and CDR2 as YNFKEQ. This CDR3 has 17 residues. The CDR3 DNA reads TGTGCCAGCAGCCAAGAAATTGGCCGGGGGAACACCGGGGAGCTGTTTTTT. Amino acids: CASSQEIGRGNTGELFF.

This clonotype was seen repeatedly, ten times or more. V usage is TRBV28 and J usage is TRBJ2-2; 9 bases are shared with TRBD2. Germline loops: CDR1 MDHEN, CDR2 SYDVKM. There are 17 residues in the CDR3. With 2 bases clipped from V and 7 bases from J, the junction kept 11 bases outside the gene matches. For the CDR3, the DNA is TGTGCCAGCAGTTTAGGTTCCGCGGGAGGGCCGGTCGGGGAGCTGTTTTTT. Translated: CASSLGSAGGPVGELFF.

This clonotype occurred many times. DNA for the CDR3: TGTGCCAGCAGTTATATGAGGGGGCAGTCCTACGAGCAGTACTTC. Its protein is CASSYMRGQSYEQYF. The gene calls are TRBV6-5 and TRBJ2-7; 7 positions agree with TRBD1. CDR1 is MNHEY and CDR2 is SVGAGI in the germline V gene. Trimming at V came to 3 bases and at J to 1 base, leaving 6 bases not matched to a gene. The CDR3 contains 15 residues.

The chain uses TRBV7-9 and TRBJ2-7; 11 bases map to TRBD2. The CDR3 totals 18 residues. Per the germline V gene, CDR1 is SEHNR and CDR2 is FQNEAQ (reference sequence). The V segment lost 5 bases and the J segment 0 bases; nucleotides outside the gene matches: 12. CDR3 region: CASSPQLAGEWSSYEQYF. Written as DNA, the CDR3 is TGTGCCAGCAGCCCTCAACTAGCGGGAGAATGGAGCTCCTACGAGCAGTACTTC.

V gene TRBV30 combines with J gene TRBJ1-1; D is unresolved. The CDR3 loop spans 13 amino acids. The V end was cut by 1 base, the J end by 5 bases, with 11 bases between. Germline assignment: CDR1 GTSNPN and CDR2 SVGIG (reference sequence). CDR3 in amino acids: CAWSAISRTEAFF. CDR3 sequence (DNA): TGTGCCTGGAGTGCCATAAGTAGAACTGAAGCTTTCTTT.

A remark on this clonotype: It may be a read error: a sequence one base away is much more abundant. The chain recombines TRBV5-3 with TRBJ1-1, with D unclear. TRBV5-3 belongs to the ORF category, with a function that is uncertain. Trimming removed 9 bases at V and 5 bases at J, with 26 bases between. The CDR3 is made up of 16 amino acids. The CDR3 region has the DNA TGTGCCACCAGCTTAAACGATCCTGTTTTGGGGACTGAAGCTTTCTTT. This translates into CATSLNDPVLGTEAFF.

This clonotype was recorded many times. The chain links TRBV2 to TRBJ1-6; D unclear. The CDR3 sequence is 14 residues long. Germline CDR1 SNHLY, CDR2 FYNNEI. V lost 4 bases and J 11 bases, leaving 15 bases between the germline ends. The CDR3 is CASSVGSYRAPLHF. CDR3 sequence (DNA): TGTGCCAGCAGTGTGGGGTCTTACCGGGCACCCCTCCACTTT.

The CDR3 loop reads CASSPGLPGELFF. The CDR3 bases are TGTGCCAGCAGCCCGGGACTACCCGGGGAGCTGTTTTTT. The V gene is TRBV7-9, the J gene TRBJ2-2; 7 bases are shared with TRBD2. V was clipped by 5 bases and J by 6 bases; unmatched bases: 3. The CDR3 covers 13 residues. CDR1 and CDR2 (germline): SEHNR, FQNEAQ (reference sequence).

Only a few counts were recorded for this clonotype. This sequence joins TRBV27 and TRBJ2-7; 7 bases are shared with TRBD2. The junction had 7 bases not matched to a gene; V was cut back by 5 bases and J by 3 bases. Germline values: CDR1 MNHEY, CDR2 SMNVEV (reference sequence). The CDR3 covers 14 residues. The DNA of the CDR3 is TGTGCCAGCAGTCAGGCTAGCGGTTACTACGAGCAGTACTTC. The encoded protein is CASSQASGYYEQYF.

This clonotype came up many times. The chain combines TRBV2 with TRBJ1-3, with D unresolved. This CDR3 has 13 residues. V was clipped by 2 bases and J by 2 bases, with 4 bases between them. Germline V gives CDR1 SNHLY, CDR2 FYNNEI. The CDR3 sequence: CASSEQTGNTIYF. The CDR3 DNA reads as TGTGCCAGCAGTGAACAGACTGGAAACACCATATATTTT.

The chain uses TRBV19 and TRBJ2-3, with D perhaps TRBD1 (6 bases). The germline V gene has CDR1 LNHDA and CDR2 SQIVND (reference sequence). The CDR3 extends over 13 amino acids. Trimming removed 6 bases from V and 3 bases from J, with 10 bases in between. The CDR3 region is CASRGALTDTQYF. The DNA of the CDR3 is TGTGCCAGTAGGGGGGCCTTAACAGATACGCAGTATTTT.

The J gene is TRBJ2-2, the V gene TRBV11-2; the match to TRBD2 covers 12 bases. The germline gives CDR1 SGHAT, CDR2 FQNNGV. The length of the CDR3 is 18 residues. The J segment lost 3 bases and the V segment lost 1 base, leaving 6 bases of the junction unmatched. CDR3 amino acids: CASSLALAGGPYTGELFF. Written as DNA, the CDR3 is TGTGCCAGCAGCTTAGCTCTAGCGGGGGGGCCGTACACCGGGGAGCTGTTTTTT.

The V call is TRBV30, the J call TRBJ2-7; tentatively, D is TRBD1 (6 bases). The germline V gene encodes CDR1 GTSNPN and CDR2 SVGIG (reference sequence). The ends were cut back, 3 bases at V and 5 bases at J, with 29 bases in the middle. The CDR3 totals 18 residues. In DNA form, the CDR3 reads TGTGCCTGGAGGAGGGCCCACGGACAGACCACTCACTTTGACGAGCAGTACTTC. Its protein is CAWRRAHGQTTHFDEQYF.